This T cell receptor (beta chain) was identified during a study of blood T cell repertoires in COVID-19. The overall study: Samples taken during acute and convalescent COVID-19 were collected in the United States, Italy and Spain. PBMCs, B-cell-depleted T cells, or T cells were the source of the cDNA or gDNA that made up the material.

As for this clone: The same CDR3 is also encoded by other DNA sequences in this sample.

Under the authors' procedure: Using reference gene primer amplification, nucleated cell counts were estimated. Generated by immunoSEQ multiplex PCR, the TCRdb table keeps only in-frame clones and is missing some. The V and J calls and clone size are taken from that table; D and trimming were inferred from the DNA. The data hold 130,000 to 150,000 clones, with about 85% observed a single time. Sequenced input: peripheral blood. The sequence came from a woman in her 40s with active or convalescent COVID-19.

Written as DNA, the CDR3 is TGTGCCAGCAGTTTGCGGCCGAACACTGAAGCTTTCTTT. Translation gives CASSLRPNTEAFF. The chain links TRBV28 to TRBJ1-1; D is unresolved. The CDR3 spans 13 residues. V was shortened by 3 bases and J by 1 base, with 6 bases between the two germline ends. In germline, CDR1 is MDHEN, CDR2 SYDVKM.